The rows below give T cell receptor beta chains drawn from one sample of a study of identical twins. TCRdb reprocessed the 5' RACE reads with MiXCR, giving one entry per CDR3 protein. The sample shows 500,000 to 650,000 distinct CDR3 sequences, just over 7% of them seen only once. The same specimen was also included in a second study, on yellow fever vaccine responses in identical twins.

The sequencing input was PBMCs. The source is a woman in her late teens or twenties in good health. CDR3s include the opening cysteine and the closing phenylalanine or tryptophan. D genes are given only for firm matches. Size values are once, few and many counts, or a class for expanded clones, and some rows have none.

clone_size	j_call	d_call	v_call	cdr3_aa	cdr3_nt
many	TRBJ2-7	NA	TRBV21-1	CASSKGYGWVCEQYF	TGTGCCAGCAGCAAAGGTTACGGTTGGGTGTGCGAGCAGTACTTC
NA	TRBJ1-2	NA	TRBV9	CASSVLAGSYGYTF	TGTGCCAGCAGCGTACTGGCGGGCAGCTATGGCTACACCTTC
NA	TRBJ2-7	TRBD1	TRBV28	CASSFSGTASYEQYF	TGTGCCAGCAGTTTCTCCGGGACAGCCTCCTACGAGCAGTACTTC
few	TRBJ2-1	TRBD2	TRBV7-2	CASSLRGKAGVRYEQFF	TGTGCCAGCAGCTTACGTGGGAAGGCGGGAGTGCGCTATGAGCAGTTCTTC
few	TRBJ2-5	NA	TRBV7-8	CASSPGRVSGQETQYF	TGTGCCAGCAGCCCTGGGCGGGTTAGCGGACAAGAGACCCAGTACTTC
few	TRBJ2-3	NA	TRBV20-1	CSAPRLYDKQYF	TGCAGTGCTCCTAGACTCTACGATAAGCAGTATTTT
many	TRBJ1-1	TRBD1	TRBV20-1	CSASRQGLTEAFF	TGCAGTGCTAGCCGACAGGGACTCACTGAAGCTTTCTTT
few	TRBJ2-3	NA	TRBV5-1	CASSYGTSGLRDTQYF	TGCGCCAGCAGCTATGGGACCTCCGGCCTGAGGGATACGCAGTATTTT
many	TRBJ1-1	TRBD1	TRBV5-1	CASSMTGRENTEAFF	TGCGCCAGCAGCATGACAGGGCGGGAGAACACTGAAGCTTTCTTT
NA	TRBJ1-4	NA	TRBV20-1	CSARGRQATNEKLFF	TGCAGTGCTAGAGGGAGACAGGCAACTAATGAAAAACTGTTTTTT
many	TRBJ2-1	NA	TRBV5-1	CASSHREDYNEQFF	TGCGCCAGCAGCCACCGGGAAGATTACAATGAGCAGTTCTTC
few	TRBJ2-1	NA	TRBV5-1	CASSLGLGWTNYNEQFF	TGCGCCAGCAGCTTGGGGCTCGGCTGGACCAACTACAATGAGCAGTTCTTC
few	TRBJ2-1	NA	TRBV4-1	CASSQTQMGGPYNEQFF	TGCGCCAGCAGCCAAACACAAATGGGGGGGCCTTACAATGAGCAGTTCTTC
many	TRBJ2-1	TRBD1	TRBV29-1	CSVDSTGAPYNEQFF	TGCAGCGTAGATTCGACAGGGGCGCCCTACAATGAGCAGTTCTTC
many	TRBJ2-7	TRBD2	TRBV29-1	CSAEGLAGSYEQYF	TGCAGCGCTGAGGGGCTAGCGGGCTCCTACGAGCAGTACTTC
few	TRBJ2-7	TRBD1	TRBV5-1	CASVRDRGPYEQYF	TGCGCCAGCGTCCGGGACAGGGGACCCTACGAGCAGTACTTC
few	TRBJ2-3	NA	TRBV5-5	CASSLNAFISTDTQYF	TGTGCCAGCAGCTTGAATGCCTTCATAAGCACAGATACGCAGTATTTT
many	TRBJ1-2	NA	TRBV9	CASSRGRESNYGYTF	TGTGCCAGCAGCCGGGGGCGCGAATCTAACTATGGCTACACCTTC
NA	TRBJ1-6	NA	TRBV12-3/TRBV12-4	CASRGRDGGYYNSTLHF	TGTGCCAGCAGGGGCCGGGACGGAGGATACTATAATTCAACCCTCCACTTT
many	TRBJ2-7	NA	TRBV21-1	CASSPLRGAYEQYF	TGTGCCAGCAGCCCACTACGGGGGGCCTACGAGCAGTACTTC
many	TRBJ2-2	NA	TRBV28	CASSTLTGELFF	TGTGCCAGCAGTACCCTAACCGGGGAGCTGTTTTTT
NA	TRBJ2-3	TRBD2	TRBV7-9	CASSFSSGEGTDTQYF	TGTGCCAGCAGCTTCTCTAGCGGGGAAGGCACAGATACGCAGTATTTT
many	TRBJ2-3	NA	TRBV14	CASTLSSRPTDTQYF	TGTGCCAGCACCCTTTCTAGCCGGCCTACAGATACGCAGTATTTT
NA	TRBJ2-1	NA	TRBV4-1	CASSQDYGGARIGQFF	TGCGCCAGCAGCCAAGATTATGGGGGGGCACGGATCGGGCAGTTCTTC
many	TRBJ2-2	NA	TRBV12-3/TRBV12-4	CASRLDSSTGELFF	TGTGCCAGCAGACTTGACAGTAGTACCGGGGAGCTGTTTTTT
NA	TRBJ2-3	NA	TRBV7-2	CASSSQGPGTDTQYF	TGTGCCAGCAGCTCCCAGGGTCCGGGCACAGATACGCAGTATTTT
NA	TRBJ1-1	TRBD1	TRBV29-1	CSVWTGSTEAFF	TGCAGCGTTTGGACAGGGAGTACTGAAGCTTTCTTT
few	TRBJ1-6	TRBD1	TRBV6-1	CASRTGTGSYNSPLHF	TGTGCCAGCAGAACCGGGACAGGGTCGTATAATTCACCCCTCCACTTT
many	TRBJ2-3	TRBD2	TRBV28	CASSSTSGTGRDTDTQYF	TGTGCCAGCAGCTCCACTAGCGGGACGGGTCGGGACACAGATACGCAGTATTTT
many	TRBJ1-6	TRBD1	TRBV12-3/TRBV12-4	CASRLQGSNSPLHF	TGTGCCAGCAGGTTACAGGGGTCTAATTCACCCCTCCACTTT
many	TRBJ1-4	NA	TRBV7-9	CASSLSGGQLFF	TGTGCCAGCAGCTTGAGTGGTGGGCAGCTGTTTTTT
many	TRBJ2-4	NA	TRBV5-1	CASSSTSGGRNIQYF	TGCGCCAGCAGCTCAACCTCCGGAGGGAGAAACATTCAGTACTTC
few	TRBJ2-3	TRBD2	TRBV7-8	CASSLSLAGGPRTDTQYF	TGTGCCAGCAGCTTGAGTCTAGCGGGAGGCCCCCGCACAGATACGCAGTATTTT
NA	TRBJ1-1	NA	TRBV7-9	CASSLADPSQAFF	TGTGCCAGCAGCTTAGCGGACCCTTCCCAAGCTTTCTTT
few	TRBJ2-2	NA	TRBV12-3/TRBV12-4	CASSLWSGQVLPGELFF	TGTGCCAGCAGTTTATGGTCAGGCCAGGTCTTGCCCGGGGAGCTGTTTTTT
NA	TRBJ1-1	NA	TRBV6-1	CASSHSVSVTEAFF	TGTGCCAGCAGCCACAGTGTTTCTGTGACTGAAGCTTTCTTT
many	TRBJ2-1	NA	TRBV7-7	CASSLSRGYNEQFF	TGTGCCAGCAGCTTATCGCGCGGGTACAATGAGCAGTTCTTC
many	TRBJ1-6	TRBD1	TRBV4-1	CASSQTTGVINSPLHF	TGCGCCAGCAGCCAAACCACAGGGGTGATTAATTCACCCCTCCACTTT
many	TRBJ2-3	TRBD1	TRBV7-9	CASSPRTGPDTQYF	TGTGCCAGCAGCCCAAGGACAGGGCCAGATACGCAGTATTTT
NA	TRBJ2-7	NA	TRBV5-5	CASSLGSLGEQYF	TGTGCCAGCAGCTTGGGGAGTCTTGGCGAGCAGTACTTC
few	TRBJ2-7	NA	TRBV12-3/TRBV12-4	CASSRWGSYEQYF	TGTGCCAGCAGTCGGTGGGGATCCTACGAGCAGTACTTC
few	TRBJ2-5	NA	TRBV24-1	CATSDLREGSKETQYF	TGTGCCACCAGTGATTTGCGAGAGGGATCTAAAGAGACCCAGTACTTC
few	TRBJ1-2	NA	TRBV12-3/TRBV12-4	CASSTDHFSYGYTF	TGTGCCAGCAGTACGGATCATTTCAGCTATGGCTACACCTTC
many	TRBJ1-6	TRBD1	TRBV4-1	CASSQDGQGVSPLHF	TGCGCCAGCAGCCAAGATGGGCAGGGGGTCTCACCCCTCCACTTT
NA	TRBJ2-7	TRBD2	TRBV20-1	CSAYGLAGGYEQYF	TGCAGTGCGTACGGACTAGCGGGAGGTTACGAGCAGTACTTC
NA	TRBJ2-7	TRBD1	TRBV19	CASSMQTGGEQYF	TGTGCCAGTAGTATGCAGACAGGGGGCGAGCAGTACTTC
few	TRBJ2-1	TRBD2	TRBV12-3/TRBV12-4	CASNPSGSPREQFF	TGTGCCAGCAACCCTAGCGGGAGCCCCAGAGAGCAGTTCTTC
few	TRBJ2-2	NA	TRBV7-3	CASSKTVAAGGELFF	TGTGCCAGCAGCAAGACCGTGGCGGCGGGCGGGGAGCTGTTTTTT
many	TRBJ1-5	NA	TRBV5-1	CASSSDGYSNQPQHF	TGCGCCAGCAGTTCCGACGGATATAGCAATCAGCCCCAGCATTTT
NA	TRBJ1-4	NA	TRBV2	CASSEEGTPNEKLFF	TGTGCCAGCAGTGAAGAGGGGACACCTAATGAAAAACTGTTTTTT
many	TRBJ1-4	NA	TRBV12-3/TRBV12-4	CASRSREKLFF	TGTGCCAGCAGAAGTAGAGAAAAACTGTTTTTT
few	TRBJ2-3	NA	TRBV7-6	CASSSRQSTDTQYF	TGTGCCAGCAGCTCCCGACAGTCCACAGATACGCAGTATTTT
NA	TRBJ2-5	TRBD1	TRBV7-6	CASSSRDRVAETQYF	TGTGCCAGCAGCTCCCGGGACAGGGTAGCGGAGACCCAGTACTTC
many	TRBJ1-5	NA	TRBV24-1	CATSDSEQPNNQPQHF	TGTGCCACCAGTGATTCGGAGCAGCCTAACAATCAGCCCCAGCATTTT
NA	TRBJ2-7	NA	TRBV5-1	CASSSEPGAVYEQYF	TGCGCCAGCAGCTCCGAGCCGGGAGCGGTCTACGAGCAGTACTTC
NA	TRBJ2-6	NA	TRBV5-6	CASSFRPMGPTSGANVLTF	TGTGCCAGCAGCTTCAGACCCATGGGACCCACCTCTGGGGCCAACGTCCTGACTTTC
NA	TRBJ1-6	NA	TRBV7-9	CASSPPDREYSPLHF	TGTGCCAGCAGCCCCCCGGACAGAGAATATTCACCCCTCCACTTT